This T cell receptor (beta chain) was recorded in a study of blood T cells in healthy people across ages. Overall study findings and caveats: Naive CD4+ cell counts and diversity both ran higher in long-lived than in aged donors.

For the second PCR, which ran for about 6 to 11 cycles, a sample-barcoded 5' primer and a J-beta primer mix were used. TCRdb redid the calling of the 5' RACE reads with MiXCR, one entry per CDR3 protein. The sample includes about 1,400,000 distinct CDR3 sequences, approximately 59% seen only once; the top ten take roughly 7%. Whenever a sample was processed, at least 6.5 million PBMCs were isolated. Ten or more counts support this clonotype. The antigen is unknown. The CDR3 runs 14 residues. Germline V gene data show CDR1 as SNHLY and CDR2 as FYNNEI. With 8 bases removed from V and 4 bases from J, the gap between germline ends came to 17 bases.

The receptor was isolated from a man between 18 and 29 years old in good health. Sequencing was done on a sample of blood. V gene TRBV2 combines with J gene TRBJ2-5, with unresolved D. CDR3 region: CASSVVRSGETQYF. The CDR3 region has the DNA TGTGCCAGCTCTGTCGTTAGGTCCGGAGAGACCCAGTACTTC. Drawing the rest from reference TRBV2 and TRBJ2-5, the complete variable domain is EPEVTQTPSHQVTQMGQEVILRCVPISNHLYFYWYRQILGQKVEFLVSFYNNEISEKSEIFDDQFSVERPDGSNFTLKIRSTKLEDSAMYFCASSVVRSGETQYFGPGTRLLVL.